The 7 T cell receptor beta chains given below trace back to one sample, sequenced in a study of T cells expressing NK-cell markers. TCRdb reprocessed the 5' RACE reads, keeping one entry per CDR3 protein, no DNA. The specimen's table records approximately 550,000 distinct CDR3 sequences. Sequenced: blood T cells: a sorted CD56 or NKG2C T cell subset, CD4+ or CD8+ T cells, or bulk PBMC T cells (not recorded which). The source is a man between 18 and 29 years old in good health.

This sequence joins TRBV5-1 and TRBJ2-2. The CDR3 covers 16 residues. Germline loops: CDR1 SGHRS, CDR2 YFSETQ. CDR3 sequence: CASSLESGMSLGELFF.

The chain recombines TRBV10-3 with TRBJ2-1; TCRdb gives TRBD2 as the D gene, but with no DNA this cannot be confirmed. CDR1 and CDR2 from the germline V gene are ENHRY and SYGVKD. CDR3 length: 13 amino acids. This chain's CDR3 is CAIKLGRDAEQFF.

The chain uses TRBV27 and TRBJ2-2; the TRBD2 assignment by TCRdb is unverifiable without DNA. This CDR3 is built from 16 residues. Germline CDR1 MNHEY, CDR2 SMNVEV (reference sequence). Here the CDR3 reads CASSLRLAGGGGELFF.

The gene calls are TRBV5-1 and TRBJ2-5; TCRdb lists TRBD1, though no DNA is available to test this call. The CDR3 runs to 14 residues. Germline V gene data show CDR1 as SGHRS and CDR2 as YFSETQ. This CDR3 is CASSYQVGLKTQYF. The full variable domain, with the rest looked up from reference TRBV5-1 and TRBJ2-5, is KAGVTQTPRYLIKTRGQQVTLSCSPISGHRSVSWYQQTPGQGLQFLFEYFSETQRNKGNFPGRFSGRQFSNSRSEMNVSTLELGDSALYLCASSYQVGLKTQYFGPGTRLLVL.

The V gene is TRBV30, the J gene TRBJ2-4; the TCRdb call, TRBD1, lacks DNA for checking. CDR1 and CDR2 from the germline V gene are GTSNPN and SVGIG (reference sequence). CDR3 length: 14 amino acids. CDR3 protein: CAWTLDSLSNIQYF. The full variable domain, completed using reference TRBV30 and TRBJ2-4, is SQTIHQWPATLVQPVGSPLSLECTVEGTSNPNLYWYRQAAGRGLQLLFYSVGIGQISSEVPQNLSASRPQDRQFILSSKKLLLSDSGFYLCAWTLDSLSNIQYFGAGTRLSVL.

The chain uses TRBV6-5 and TRBJ2-3; TCRdb proposes TRBD2, but this gene call is untestable without DNA. The CDR3 covers 17 residues. Germline CDR1 MNHEY, CDR2 SVGAGI. CDR3 loop: CAISYSTSGRGTDTQYF.

V usage is TRBV7-6 and J usage is TRBJ2-7; checking the TCRdb D call of TRBD1 is not possible without DNA. CDR1 and CDR2 (germline): SGHVS, FNYEAQ. The CDR3 sequence is 14 residues long. CDR3 region: CASSSGQRGYEQYF.